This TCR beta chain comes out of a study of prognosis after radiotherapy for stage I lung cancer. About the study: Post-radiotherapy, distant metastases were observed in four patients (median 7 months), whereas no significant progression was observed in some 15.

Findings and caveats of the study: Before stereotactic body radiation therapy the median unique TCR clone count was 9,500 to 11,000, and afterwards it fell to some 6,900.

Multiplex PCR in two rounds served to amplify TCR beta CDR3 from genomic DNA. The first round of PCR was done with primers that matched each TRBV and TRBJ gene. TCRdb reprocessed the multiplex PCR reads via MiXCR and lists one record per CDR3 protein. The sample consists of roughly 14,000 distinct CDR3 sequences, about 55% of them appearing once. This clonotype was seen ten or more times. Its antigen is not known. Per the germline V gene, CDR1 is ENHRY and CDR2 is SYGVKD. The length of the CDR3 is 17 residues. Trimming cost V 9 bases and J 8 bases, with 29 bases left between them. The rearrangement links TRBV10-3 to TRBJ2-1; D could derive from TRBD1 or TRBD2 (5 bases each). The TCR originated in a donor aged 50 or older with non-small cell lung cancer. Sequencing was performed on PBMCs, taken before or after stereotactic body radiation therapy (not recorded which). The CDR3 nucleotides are TGTGCCATAGCCATGCCACGAGGTGTTTCAGGGAGCTATGAGCAGTTCTTC. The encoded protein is CAIAMPRGVSGSYEQFF.